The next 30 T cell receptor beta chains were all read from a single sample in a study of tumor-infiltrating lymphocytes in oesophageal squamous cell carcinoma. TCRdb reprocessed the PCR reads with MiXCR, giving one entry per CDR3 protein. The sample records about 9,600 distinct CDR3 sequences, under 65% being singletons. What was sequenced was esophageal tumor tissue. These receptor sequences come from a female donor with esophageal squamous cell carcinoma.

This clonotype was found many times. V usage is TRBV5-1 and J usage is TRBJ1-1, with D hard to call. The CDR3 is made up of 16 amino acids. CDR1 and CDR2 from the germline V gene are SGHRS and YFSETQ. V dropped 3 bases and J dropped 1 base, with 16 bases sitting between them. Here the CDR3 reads CASSSGVGSRNTEAFF. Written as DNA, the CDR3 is TGCGCCAGCAGCTCCGGGGTGGGGTCGCGGAACACTGAAGCTTTCTTT.

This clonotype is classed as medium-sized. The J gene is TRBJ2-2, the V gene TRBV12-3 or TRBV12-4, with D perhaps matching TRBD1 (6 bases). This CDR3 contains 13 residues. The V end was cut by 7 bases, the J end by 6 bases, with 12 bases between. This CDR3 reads CASTGVEAGELFF. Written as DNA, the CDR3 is TGTGCCAGCACAGGGGTGGAAGCCGGGGAGCTGTTTTTT.

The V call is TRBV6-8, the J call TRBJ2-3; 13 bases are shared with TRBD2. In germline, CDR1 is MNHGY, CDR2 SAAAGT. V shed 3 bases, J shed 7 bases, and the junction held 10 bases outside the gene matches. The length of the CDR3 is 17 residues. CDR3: CASSYGLAGVDANTQYF. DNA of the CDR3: TGTGCCAGCAGTTATGGACTAGCGGGAGTTGATGCCAATACGCAGTATTTT.

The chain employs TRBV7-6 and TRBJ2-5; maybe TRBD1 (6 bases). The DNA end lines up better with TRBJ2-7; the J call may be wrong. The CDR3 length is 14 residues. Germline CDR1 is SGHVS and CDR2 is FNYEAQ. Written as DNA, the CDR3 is TGTGCCAGCAGCTCAACGACAGGCCCCTACGAGCAGTACTTC. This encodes CASSSTTGPYEQYF.

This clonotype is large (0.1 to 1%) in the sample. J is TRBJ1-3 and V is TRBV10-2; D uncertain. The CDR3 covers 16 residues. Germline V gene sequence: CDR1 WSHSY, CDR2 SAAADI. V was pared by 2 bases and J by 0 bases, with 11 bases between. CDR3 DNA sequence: TGCGCCAGCAGTGAGGAGCGGGGATTCTCTGGAAACACCATATATTTT. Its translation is CASSEERGFSGNTIYF.

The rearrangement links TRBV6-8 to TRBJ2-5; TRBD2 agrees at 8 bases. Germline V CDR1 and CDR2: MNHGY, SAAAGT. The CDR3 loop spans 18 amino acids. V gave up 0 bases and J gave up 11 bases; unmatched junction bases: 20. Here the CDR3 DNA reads TGTGCCAGCAGTTACTCTTTGGGACGGGGGGGCCGGTACAATGAGCAGTACTTC. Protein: CASSYSLGRGGRYNEQYF.

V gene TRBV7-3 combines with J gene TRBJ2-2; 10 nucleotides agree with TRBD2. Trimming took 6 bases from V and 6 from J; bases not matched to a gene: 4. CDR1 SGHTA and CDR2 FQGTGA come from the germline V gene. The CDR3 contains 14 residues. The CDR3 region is CASSRTSGAGELFF. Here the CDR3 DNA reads TGTGCCAGCAGTAGGACTAGCGGTGCCGGGGAGCTGTTTTTT.

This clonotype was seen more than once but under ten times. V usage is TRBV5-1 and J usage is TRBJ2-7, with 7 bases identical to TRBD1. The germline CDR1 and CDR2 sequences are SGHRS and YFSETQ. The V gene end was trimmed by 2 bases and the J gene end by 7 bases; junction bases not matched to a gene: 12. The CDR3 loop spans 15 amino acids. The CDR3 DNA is TGCGCCAGCAGCTTAGGGGGCGCGACCTACAATGAGCAGTACTTC. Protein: CASSLGGATYNEQYF.

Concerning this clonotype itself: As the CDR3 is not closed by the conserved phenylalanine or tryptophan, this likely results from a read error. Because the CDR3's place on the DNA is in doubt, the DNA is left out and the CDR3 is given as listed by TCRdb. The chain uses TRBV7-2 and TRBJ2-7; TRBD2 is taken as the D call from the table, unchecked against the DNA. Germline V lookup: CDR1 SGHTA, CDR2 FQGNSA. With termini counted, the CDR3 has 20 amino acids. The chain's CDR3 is CASSSGLAGASISYEQYFGA.

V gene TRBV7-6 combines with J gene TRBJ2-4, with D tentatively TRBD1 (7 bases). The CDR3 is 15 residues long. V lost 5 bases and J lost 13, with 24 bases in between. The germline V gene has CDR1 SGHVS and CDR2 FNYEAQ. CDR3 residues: CASSLQGTLNRGQYF. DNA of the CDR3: TGTGCCAGCAGCCTACAGGGGACACTTAACCGGGGGCAGTACTTC. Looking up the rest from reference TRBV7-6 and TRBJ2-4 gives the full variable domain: GAGVSQSPRYKVTKRGQDVALRCDPISGHVSLYWYRQALGQGPEFLTYFNYEAQQDKSGLPNDRFSAERPEGSISTLTIQRTEQRDSAMYRCASSLQGTLNRGQYFGAGTRLSVL.

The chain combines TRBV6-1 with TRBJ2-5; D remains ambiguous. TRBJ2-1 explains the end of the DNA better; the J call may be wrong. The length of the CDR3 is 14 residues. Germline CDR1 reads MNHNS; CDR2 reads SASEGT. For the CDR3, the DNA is TGTGCCAGCAGTGAACCCTGGCGTAAGAATGAGCAGTTCTTC. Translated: CASSEPWRKNEQFF.

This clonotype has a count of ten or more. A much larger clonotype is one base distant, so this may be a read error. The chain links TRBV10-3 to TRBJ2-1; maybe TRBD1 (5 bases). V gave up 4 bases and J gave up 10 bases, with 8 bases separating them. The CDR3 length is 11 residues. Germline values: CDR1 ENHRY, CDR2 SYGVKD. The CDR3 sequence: CAISAAGEQFF. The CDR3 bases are TGTGCCATCAGTGCGGCAGGGGAGCAGTTCTTC.

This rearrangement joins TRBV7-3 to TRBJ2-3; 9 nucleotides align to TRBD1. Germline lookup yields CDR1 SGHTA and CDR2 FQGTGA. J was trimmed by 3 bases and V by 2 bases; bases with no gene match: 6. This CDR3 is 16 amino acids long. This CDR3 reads CASSLVGTGYTDTQYF. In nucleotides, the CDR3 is TGTGCCAGCAGCTTAGTAGGGACAGGGTATACAGATACGCAGTATTTT.

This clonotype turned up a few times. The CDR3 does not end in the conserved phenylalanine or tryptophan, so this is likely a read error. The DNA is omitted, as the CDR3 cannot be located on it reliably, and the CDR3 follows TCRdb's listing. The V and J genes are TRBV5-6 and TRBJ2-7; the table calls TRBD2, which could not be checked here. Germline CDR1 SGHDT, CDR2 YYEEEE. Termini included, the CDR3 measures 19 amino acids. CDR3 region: CASSSDRGLLGSYGYTFGS.

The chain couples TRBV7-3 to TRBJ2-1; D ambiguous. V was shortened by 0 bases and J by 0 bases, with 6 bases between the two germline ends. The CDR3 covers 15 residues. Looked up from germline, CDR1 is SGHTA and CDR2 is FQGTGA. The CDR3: CASSLTGDSYNEQFF. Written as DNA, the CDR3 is TGTGCCAGCAGCTTAACAGGAGACTCCTACAATGAGCAGTTCTTC.

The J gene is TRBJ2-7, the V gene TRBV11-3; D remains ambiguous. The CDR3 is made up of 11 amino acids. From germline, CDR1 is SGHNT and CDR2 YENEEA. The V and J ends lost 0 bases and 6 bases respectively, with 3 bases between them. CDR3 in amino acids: CASSLESEQYF. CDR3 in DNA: TGTGCCAGCAGCTTAGAGAGCGAGCAGTACTTC.

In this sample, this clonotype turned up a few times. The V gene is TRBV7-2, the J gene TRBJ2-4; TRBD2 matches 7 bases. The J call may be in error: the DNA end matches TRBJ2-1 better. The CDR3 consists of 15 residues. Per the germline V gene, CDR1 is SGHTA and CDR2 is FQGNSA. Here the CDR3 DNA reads TGTGCCAGCAGCCCCTCGGCGGGAGCCATAAATGAGCAGTTCTTC. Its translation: CASSPSAGAINEQFF.

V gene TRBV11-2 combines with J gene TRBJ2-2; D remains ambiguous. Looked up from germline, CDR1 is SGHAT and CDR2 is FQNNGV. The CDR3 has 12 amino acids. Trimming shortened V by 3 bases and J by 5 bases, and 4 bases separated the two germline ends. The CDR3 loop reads CASSFMTGELFF. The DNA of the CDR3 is TGTGCCAGCAGCTTCATGACCGGGGAGCTGTTTTTT.

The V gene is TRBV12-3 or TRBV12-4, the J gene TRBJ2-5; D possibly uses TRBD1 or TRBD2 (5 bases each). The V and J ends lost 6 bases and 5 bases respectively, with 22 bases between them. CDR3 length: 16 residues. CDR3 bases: TGTGCCAGCAGCCAGGGAGTCGCGGTGGTGTCTGAGACCCAGTACTTC. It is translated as CASSQGVAVVSETQYF.

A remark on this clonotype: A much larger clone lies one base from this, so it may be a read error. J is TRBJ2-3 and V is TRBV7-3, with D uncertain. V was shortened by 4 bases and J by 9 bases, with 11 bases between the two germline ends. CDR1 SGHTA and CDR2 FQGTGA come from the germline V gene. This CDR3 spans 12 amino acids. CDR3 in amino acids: CASSSTLGTQYF. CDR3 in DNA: TGTGCCAGCAGCTCTACGTTAGGGACGCAGTATTTT.

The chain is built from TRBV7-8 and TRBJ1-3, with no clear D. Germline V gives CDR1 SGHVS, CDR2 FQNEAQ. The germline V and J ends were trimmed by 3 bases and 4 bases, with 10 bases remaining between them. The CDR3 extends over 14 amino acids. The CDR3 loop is CASSFSGAGNTIYF. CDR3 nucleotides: TGTGCCAGCAGCTTTTCAGGCGCAGGAAACACCATATATTTT. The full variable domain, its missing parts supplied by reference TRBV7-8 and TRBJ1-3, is GAGVSQSPRYKVAKRGQDVALRCDPISGHVSLFWYQQALGQGPEFLTYFQNEAQLDKSGLPSDRFFAERPEGSVSTLKIQRTQQEDSAVYLCASSFSGAGNTIYFGEGSWLTVV.

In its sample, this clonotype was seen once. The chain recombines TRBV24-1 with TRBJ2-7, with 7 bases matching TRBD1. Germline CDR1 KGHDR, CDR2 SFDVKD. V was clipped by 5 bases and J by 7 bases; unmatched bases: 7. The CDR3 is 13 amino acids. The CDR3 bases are TGTGCCACCAGTGGAGACAGGGTCCATGAGCAGTACTTC. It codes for CATSGDRVHEQYF.

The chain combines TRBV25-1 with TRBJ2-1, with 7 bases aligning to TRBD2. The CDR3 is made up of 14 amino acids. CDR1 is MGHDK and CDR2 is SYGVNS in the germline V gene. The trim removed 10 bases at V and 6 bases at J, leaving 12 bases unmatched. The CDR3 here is CATKPSGITNEQFF. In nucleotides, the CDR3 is TGTGCCACCAAGCCCAGCGGGATAACCAATGAGCAGTTCTTC.

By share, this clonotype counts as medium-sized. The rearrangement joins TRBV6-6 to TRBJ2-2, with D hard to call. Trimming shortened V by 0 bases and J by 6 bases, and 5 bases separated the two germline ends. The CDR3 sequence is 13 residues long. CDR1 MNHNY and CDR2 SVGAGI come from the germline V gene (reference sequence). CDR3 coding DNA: TGTGCCAGCAGTTACTCGAAGGCCGGGGAGCTGTTTTTT. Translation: CASSYSKAGELFF.

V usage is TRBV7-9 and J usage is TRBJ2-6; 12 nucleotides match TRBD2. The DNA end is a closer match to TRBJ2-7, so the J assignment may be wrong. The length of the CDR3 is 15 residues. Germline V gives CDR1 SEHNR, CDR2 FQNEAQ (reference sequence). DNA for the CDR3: TGTGCCAGCAGCTCTAGCGGGAGGGCCATAAACGAGCAGTACTTC. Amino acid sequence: CASSSSGRAINEQYF.

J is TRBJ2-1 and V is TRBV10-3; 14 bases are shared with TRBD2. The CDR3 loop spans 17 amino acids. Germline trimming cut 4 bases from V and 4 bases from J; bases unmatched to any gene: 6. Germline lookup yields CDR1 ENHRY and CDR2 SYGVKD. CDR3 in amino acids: CAISAKGLAGGYNEQFF. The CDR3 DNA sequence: TGTGCCATCAGTGCCAAAGGACTAGCGGGAGGATACAATGAGCAGTTCTTC.

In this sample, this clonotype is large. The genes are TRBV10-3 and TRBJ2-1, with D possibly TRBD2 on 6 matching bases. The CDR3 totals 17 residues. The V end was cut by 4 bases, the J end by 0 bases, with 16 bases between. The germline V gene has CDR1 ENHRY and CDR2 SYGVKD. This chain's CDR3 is CAISGTLAPSSYNEQFF. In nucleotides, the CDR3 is TGTGCCATCAGTGGTACTCTAGCGCCGAGCTCCTACAATGAGCAGTTCTTC.

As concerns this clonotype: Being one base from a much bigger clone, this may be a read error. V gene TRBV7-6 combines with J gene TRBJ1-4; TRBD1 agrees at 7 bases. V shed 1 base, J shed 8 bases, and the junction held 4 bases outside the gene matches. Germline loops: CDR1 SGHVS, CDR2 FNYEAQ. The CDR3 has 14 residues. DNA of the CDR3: TGTGCCAGCAGCTTAGGACAGGGAGGGGAAAAACTGTTTTTT. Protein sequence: CASSLGQGGEKLFF.

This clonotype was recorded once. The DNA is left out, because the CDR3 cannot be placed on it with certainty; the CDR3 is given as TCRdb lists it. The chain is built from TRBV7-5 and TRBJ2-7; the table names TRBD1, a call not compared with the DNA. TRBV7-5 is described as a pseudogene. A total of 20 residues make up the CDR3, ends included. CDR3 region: CISVPEARPWQGRFAETQYF.

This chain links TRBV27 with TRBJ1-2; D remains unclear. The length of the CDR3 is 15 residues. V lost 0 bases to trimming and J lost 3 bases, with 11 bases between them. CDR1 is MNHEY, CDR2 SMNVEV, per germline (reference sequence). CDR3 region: CASSLSPPLDYGYTF. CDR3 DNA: TGTGCCAGCAGTTTATCTCCACCCCTAGACTATGGCTACACCTTC.